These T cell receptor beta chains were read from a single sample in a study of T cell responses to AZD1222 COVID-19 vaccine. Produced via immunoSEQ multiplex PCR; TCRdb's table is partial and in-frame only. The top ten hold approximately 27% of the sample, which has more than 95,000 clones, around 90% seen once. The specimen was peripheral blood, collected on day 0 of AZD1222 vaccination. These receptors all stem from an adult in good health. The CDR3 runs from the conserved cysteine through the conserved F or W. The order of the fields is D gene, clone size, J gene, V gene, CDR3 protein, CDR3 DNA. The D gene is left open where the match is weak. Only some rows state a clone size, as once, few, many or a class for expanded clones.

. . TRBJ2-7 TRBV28 CASSLGYEQYF TGTGCCAGCAGTTTAGGCTACGAGCAGTACTTC
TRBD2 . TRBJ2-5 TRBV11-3 CASSSPSLAGQETQYF TGTGCCAGCAGCTCTCCCTCACTAGCGGGACAAGAGACCCAGTACTTC
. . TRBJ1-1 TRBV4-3 CASSQGPNARTAEAFF TGCGCCAGCAGCCAAGGCCCTAATGCGCGGACAGCTGAAGCTTTCTTT
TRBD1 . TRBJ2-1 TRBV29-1 CSVDRDRGNEQFF TGCAGCGTTGACCGGGACAGAGGCAATGAGCAGTTCTTC
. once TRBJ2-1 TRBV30 CAWSVSGSGEQFF TGTGCCTGGAGTGTTTCGGGAAGCGGTGAGCAGTTCTTC
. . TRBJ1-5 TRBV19 CASSNSWGGKKPQHF TGTGCCAGTAGTAATTCCTGGGGAGGGAAGAAGCCCCAGCATTTT
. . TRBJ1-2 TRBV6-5 CASTLGAAYGYTF TGTGCCAGCACCCTGGGGGCGGCCTATGGCTACACCTTC
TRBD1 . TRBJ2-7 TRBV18 CASSPSGQGFDEQYF TGTGCCAGCTCACCCTCCGGACAGGGATTCGACGAGCAGTACTTC
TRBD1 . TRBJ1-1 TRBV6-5 CASRRGTANTEAFF TGTGCCAGCAGACGGGGGACAGCGAACACTGAAGCTTTCTTT
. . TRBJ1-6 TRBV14 CASSQQTVNNSPLHF TGTGCCAGCAGCCAGCAGACGGTGAATAATTCACCCCTCCACTTT
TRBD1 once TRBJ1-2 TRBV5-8 CASRPGPDRVPGYTF TGTGCCAGCAGGCCCGGACCCGACAGGGTCCCTGGCTACACCTTC
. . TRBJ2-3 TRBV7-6 CASRAGSPDTQYF TGTGCCAGCAGGGCGGGCAGCCCAGATACGCAGTATTTT
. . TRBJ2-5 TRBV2 CASTSSGAGRETQYF TGTGCCAGCACCTCCTCCGGGGCAGGGCGAGAGACCCAGTACTTC
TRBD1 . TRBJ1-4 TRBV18 CASSPGTGVGNEKLFF TGTGCCAGCTCACCCGGGACAGGAGTAGGTAATGAAAAACTGTTTTTT
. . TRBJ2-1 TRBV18 CASSPPGTPAYNEQFF TGTGCCAGCTCACCACCCGGGACTCCAGCCTACAATGAGCAGTTCTTC
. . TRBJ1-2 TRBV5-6 CASTRLRGVLYGYTF TGTGCCAGCACCCGATTGCGAGGAGTTCTCTATGGCTACACCTTC
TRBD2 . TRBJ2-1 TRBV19 CASTTLAGSYNEQFF TGTGCCAGTACAACCCTAGCGGGCTCGTACAATGAGCAGTTCTTC
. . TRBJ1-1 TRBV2 CASSVITEAFF TGTGCCAGCAGTGTCATCACTGAAGCTTTCTTT
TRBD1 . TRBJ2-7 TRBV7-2 CASSSRQGKGEQYF TGTGCCAGCAGCTCAAGACAGGGTAAGGGCGAGCAGTACTTC
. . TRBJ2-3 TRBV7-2 CASSLAGVGTDTQYF TGTGCCAGCAGCTTAGCGGGGGTCGGCACAGATACGCAGTATTTT
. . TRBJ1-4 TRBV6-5 CASWRTAGRLFF TGTGCCTCGTGGCGGACAGCCGGTCGACTGTTTTTT
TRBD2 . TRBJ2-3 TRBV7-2 CASSPGTSGTIDTQYF TGTGCCAGCAGCCCCGGGACTAGCGGGACCATAGATACGCAGTATTTT
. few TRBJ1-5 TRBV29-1 CSAADGLLGNQPQHF TGCAGCGCCGCCGACGGGTTGTTGGGCAATCAGCCCCAGCATTTT
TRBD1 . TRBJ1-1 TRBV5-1 CASSYSSHDRGKGNTEAFF TGCGCCAGCAGCTACTCATCTCACGACAGGGGGAAGGGAAACACTGAAGCTTTCTTT
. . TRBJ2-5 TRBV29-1 CSVEGSSAYQYF TGCAGCGTTGAGGGCAGTTCAGCTTACCAGTACTTC
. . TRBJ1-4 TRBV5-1 CASSLPGNVGEKLFF TGCGCCAGCAGCTTACCGGGGAATGTTGGTGAAAAACTGTTTTTT
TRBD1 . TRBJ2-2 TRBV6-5 CASRDSSTGELFF TGTGCCAGTAGGGACAGTTCCACCGGGGAGCTGTTTTTT
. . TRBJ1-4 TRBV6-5 CASSPWRGGEKLFF TGTGCCAGCAGTCCCTGGAGGGGAGGTGAAAAACTGTTTTTT
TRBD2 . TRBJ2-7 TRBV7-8 CASSLVLSGPSYEQYF TGTGCCAGCAGCTTAGTACTTAGCGGGCCCTCCTACGAGCAGTACTTC
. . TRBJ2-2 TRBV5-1 CASSPFLALGYTGELFF TGCGCCAGCAGCCCCTTCCTAGCGCTGGGGTACACCGGGGAGCTGTTTTTT
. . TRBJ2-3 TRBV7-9 CASSSLQGADTQYF TGTGCCAGCAGCTCCCTCCAGGGCGCGGATACGCAGTATTTT
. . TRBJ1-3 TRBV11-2 CASGDARSSGNTIYF TGTGCCAGCGGGGACGCCCGGAGCTCTGGAAACACCATATATTTT
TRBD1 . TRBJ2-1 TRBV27 CASSSQGTPSYNEQFF TGTGCCAGCAGTTCACAGGGGACCCCTTCCTACAATGAGCAGTTCTTC
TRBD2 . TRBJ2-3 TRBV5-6 CASKLAGVRRDTQYF TGTGCCAGCAAACTAGCGGGAGTAAGGAGGGATACGCAGTATTTT
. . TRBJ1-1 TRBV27 CASSLSAVLNTEAFF TGTGCCAGCAGTTTATCCGCAGTTCTGAACACTGAAGCTTTCTTT
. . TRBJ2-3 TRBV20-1 CSATRSDTQYF TGCAGTGCTACAAGGAGCGATACGCAGTATTTT
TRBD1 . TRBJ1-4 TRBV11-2 CASSLVQGRNEKLFF TGTGCCAGCAGCTTAGTACAGGGGCGGAATGAAAAACTGTTTTTT
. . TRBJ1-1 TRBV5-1 CASSLDGGRTEAFF TGCGCCAGCAGCTTGGATGGGGGTAGGACTGAAGCTTTCTTT
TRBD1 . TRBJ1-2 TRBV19 CASSMEDRAYRGYTF TGTGCCAGTAGTATGGAGGACAGGGCGTATAGAGGCTACACCTTC
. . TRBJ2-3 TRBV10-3 CAISESARLDTDTQYF TGTGCCATCAGTGAGTCGGCGAGACTAGACACAGATACGCAGTATTTT
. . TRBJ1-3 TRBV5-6 CASSPNPTHSGNTIYF TGTGCCAGCAGCCCTAATCCAACCCACTCTGGAAACACCATATATTTT
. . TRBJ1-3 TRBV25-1 CASAREVGNTIYF TGTGCCAGTGCTCGGGAAGTCGGAAACACCATATATTTT
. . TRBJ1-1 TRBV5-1 CASSLGTGTEAFF TGCGCCAGCAGCTTAGGGACGGGGACTGAAGCTTTCTTT
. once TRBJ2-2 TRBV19 CASSIGGINTGELFF TGTGCCAGTAGTATCGGGGGAATAAACACCGGGGAGCTGTTTTTT
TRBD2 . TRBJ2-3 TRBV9 CASSRAGGADTQYF TGTGCCAGCAGCCGGGCGGGGGGGGCAGATACGCAGTATTTT
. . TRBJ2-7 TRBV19 CASSSRHVDNTYEQYF TGTGCCAGTAGTAGCCGACACGTTGACAACACGTACGAGCAGTACTTC
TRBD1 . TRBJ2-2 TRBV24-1 CATSDPGTGGTGELFF TGTGCCACCAGTGACCCCGGGACAGGGGGAACCGGGGAGCTGTTTTTT
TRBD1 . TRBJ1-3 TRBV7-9 CASTNEGAGGNTIYF TGTGCCAGCACCAACGAGGGGGCGGGCGGAAACACCATATATTTT
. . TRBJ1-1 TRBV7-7 CASSLGKDTEAFF TGTGCCAGCAGCTTAGGGAAGGACACTGAAGCTTTCTTT
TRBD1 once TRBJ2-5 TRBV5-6 CASSLLAGTGVETQYF TGTGCCAGCAGCTTGCTCGCCGGGACAGGGGTGGAGACCCAGTACTTC
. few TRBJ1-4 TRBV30 CAWTGGGDEKLFF TGTGCCTGGACGGGAGGGGGGGATGAAAAACTGTTTTTT
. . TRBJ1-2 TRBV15 CATSSQLVSGYTF TGTGCCACCAGCAGCCAGTTAGTAAGTGGCTACACCTTC
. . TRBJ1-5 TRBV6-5 CASSSQWGDNQPQHF TGTGCCAGCAGTTCACAATGGGGCGATAATCAGCCCCAGCATTTT
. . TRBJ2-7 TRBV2 CASNFRQALDEQYF TGTGCCAGCAATTTCAGACAGGCCCTCGACGAGCAGTACTTC
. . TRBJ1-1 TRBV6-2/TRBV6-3 CASSYSLDQNTEAFF TGTGCCAGCAGTTACTCGCTGGACCAGAACACTGAAGCTTTCTTT